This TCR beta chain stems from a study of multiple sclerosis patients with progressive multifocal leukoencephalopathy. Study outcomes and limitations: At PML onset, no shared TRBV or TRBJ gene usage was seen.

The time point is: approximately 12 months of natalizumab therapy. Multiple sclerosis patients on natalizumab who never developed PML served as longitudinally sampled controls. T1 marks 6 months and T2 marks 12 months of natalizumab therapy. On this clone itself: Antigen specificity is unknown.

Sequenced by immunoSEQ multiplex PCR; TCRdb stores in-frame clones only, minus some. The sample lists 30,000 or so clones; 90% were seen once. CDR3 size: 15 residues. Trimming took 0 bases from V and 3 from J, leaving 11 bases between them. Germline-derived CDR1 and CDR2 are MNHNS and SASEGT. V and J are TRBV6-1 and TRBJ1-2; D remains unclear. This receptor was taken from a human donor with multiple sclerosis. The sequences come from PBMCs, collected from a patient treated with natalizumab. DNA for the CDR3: TGTGCCAGCAGTGAAGCAAGGCCGGACCACTATGGCTACACCTTC. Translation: CASSEARPDHYGYTF.